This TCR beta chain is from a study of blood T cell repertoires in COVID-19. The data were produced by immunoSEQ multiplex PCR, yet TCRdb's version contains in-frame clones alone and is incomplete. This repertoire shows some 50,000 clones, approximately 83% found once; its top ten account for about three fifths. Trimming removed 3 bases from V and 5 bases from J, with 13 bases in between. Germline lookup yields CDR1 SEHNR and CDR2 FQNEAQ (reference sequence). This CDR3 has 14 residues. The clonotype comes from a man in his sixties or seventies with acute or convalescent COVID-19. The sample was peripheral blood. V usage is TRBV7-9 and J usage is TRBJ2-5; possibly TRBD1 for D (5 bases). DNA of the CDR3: TGTGCCAGCAGCTTTAATTCAGGGCGTGAGACCCAGTACTTC. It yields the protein CASSFNSGRETQYF.